This TCR beta chain was recovered during a study of cytomegalovirus exposure and HLA in healthy donors. To note about this clone: Its antigen is unknown.

Findings of the study overall: Apparent HLA restriction characterized most CMV-associated TCR beta chains in a later analysis.

The study ran its PCR with 60 Vbeta and 13 Jbeta primers. TCRdb keeps only in-frame clones here, not all; method: immunoSEQ multiplex PCR. The sample yields about 210,000 clones, about 81% seen once. The clonotype comes from a man in his forties or fifties in good health and CMV-seropositive. Sequenced input: PBMCs.

CDR3 region: CASSPGATNEKLFF. CDR3 DNA: TGTGCCAGCAGCCCAGGTGCAACTAATGAAAAACTGTTTTTT. The genes are TRBV7-9 and TRBJ1-4, with D unclear. The length of the CDR3 is 14 residues. Trimming pared 5 bases from V and 0 bases from J, leaving 7 bases between. Germline lookup yields CDR1 SEHNR and CDR2 FQNEAQ (reference sequence).